This T cell receptor (beta chain) was recovered during a study of blood T cell repertoires in COVID-19. Study background: PBMCs, B-cell-depleted T cells, or T cells provided the cDNA or gDNA that made up the material.

As handled by the study authors: Quantification of nucleated cells was approximated via reference gene primer amplification. Some clones are missing from TCRdb's copy, which holds only in-frame ones; the method was immunoSEQ multiplex PCR. The D gene and trimming were derived from the DNA, and the V and J assignments and clone size from that table. The sample contains tens of thousands of clones, about 91% of which appear only once. This CDR3 comprises 16 residues. This sequence was found in a woman in her 70s with acute or convalescent COVID-19. The material sequenced was peripheral blood. The gene calls are TRBV7-5 and TRBJ2-6; TRBD2 is the table's D call and was not checked against the DNA. TRBV7-5 is designated a pseudogene. CDR3 region: CVRSLSPSSGANVLTF. The CDR3 nucleotides read TGTGTCAGAAGCTTATCCCCGAGCTCTGGGGCCAACGTCCTGACTTTC.